The entry below describes one T cell receptor (beta chain). The data stem from a study of control samples from healthy donors and cancer patients. Trimming cost V 2 bases and J 4 bases, with 8 bases left between them. The length of the CDR3 is 13 residues. Sequencing was performed with immunoSEQ multiplex PCR; in TCRdb, only in-frame clones are kept and a portion is missing. The sample includes about 220,000 clones, around 94% of them seen just once. The TCR originated in a man aged 45-60 years in good health. Sequencing was carried out using blood. V gene TRBV12-3 or TRBV12-4 combines with J gene TRBJ1-2, with D possibly matching TRBD1 (6 bases). Here the CDR3 DNA reads TGTGCCAGCAGTTTAACGGGGGCCTATGGCTACACCTTC. It encodes CASSLTGAYGYTF.